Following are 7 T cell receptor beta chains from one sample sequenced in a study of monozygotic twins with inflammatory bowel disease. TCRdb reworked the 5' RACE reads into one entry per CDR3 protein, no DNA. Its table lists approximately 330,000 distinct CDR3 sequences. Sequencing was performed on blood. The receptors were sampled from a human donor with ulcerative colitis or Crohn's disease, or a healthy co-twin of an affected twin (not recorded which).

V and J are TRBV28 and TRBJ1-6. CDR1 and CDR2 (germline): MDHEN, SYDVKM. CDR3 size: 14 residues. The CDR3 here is CASSFGGPHSPLHF.

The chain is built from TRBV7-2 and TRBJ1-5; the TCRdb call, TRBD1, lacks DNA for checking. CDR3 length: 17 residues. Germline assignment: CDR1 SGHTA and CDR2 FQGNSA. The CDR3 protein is CASSPRAGTGSNQPQHF.

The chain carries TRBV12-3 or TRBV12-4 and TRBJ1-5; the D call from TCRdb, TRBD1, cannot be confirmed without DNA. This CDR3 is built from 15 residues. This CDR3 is CASREQGKGNQPQHF.

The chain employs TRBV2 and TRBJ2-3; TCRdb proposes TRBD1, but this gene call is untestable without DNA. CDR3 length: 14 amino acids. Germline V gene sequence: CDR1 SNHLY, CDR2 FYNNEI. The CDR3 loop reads CASSELGGADTQYF.

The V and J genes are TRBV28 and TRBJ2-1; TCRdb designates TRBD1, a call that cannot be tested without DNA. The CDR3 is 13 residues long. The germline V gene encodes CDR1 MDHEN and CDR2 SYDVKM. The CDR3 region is CASRGRDYNEQFF.

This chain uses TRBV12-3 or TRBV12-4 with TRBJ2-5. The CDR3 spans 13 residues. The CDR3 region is CASSSFGGETQYF.

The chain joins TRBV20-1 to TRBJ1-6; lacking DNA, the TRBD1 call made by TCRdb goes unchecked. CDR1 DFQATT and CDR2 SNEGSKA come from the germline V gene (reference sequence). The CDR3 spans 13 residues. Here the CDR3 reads CSVGDRGNSPLHF.